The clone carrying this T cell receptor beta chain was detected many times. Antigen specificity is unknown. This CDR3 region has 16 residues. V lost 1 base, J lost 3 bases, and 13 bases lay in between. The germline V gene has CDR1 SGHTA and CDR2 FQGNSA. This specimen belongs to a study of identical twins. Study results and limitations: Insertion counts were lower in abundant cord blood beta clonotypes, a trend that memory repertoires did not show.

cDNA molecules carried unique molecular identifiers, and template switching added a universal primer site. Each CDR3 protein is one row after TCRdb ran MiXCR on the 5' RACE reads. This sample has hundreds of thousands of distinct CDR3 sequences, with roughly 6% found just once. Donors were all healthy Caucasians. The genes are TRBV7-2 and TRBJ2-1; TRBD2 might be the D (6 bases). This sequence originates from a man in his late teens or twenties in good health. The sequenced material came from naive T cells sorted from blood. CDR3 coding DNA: TGTGCCAGCAGCTTAGGTCGGGGGAGGCTCTACAATGAGCAGTTCTTC. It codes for CASSLGRGRLYNEQFF.